The source of this TCR beta chain is a study of cytomegalovirus exposure and HLA in healthy donors. Points from the study as a whole: Presence/absence analyses treated sequencing depth as roughly uniform across donors. Accurate predictions that matched the HLA-A and HLA-B alleles of most subjects were reportedly made from TCR beta sequences. Later analysis associated a missense DCLRE1C variant with TCR beta V- and J-gene trimming.

Of note for this clone: Its antigen is unidentified.

Primers: 60 Vbeta forward and 13 Jbeta reverse. Method: immunoSEQ multiplex PCR; TCRdb's copy keeps in-frame clones and lacks some. The table has under 200,000 clones, approximately 85% seen once. The CDR3 spans 16 residues. The J segment lost 4 bases and the V segment lost 6 bases, leaving 12 bases of the junction unmatched. Germline V gene data show CDR1 as SQVTM and CDR2 as ANQGSEA. Specimen: PBMCs. V usage is TRBV29-1 and J usage is TRBJ1-2, with TRBD1 matching 12 bases. This TCR derives from a girl aged 2-10 years in good health and CMV-seropositive. Here the CDR3 reads CSVGSGTGGASYGYTF. In DNA form, the CDR3 reads TGCAGCGTGGGGTCCGGGACAGGGGGCGCGAGCTATGGCTACACCTTC.